The 22 T cell receptor beta chains below were found in one sample sequenced in a study of regulatory T cells in long-lasting Graves disease. According to the study, TCR beta libraries were built with iRepertoire HTBI primers and CDR3-region Arm-PCR. TCRdb re-analysed the multiplex PCR reads in MiXCR, keeping a single row per CDR3 protein. This table holds roughly 530,000 distinct CDR3 sequences, about 15% found once. Described time point: newly diagnosed GD, antithyroid drugs for less than 3 months. PBMCs were the source of the RNA used for TCR sequencing. The same data also went into a second study, on T cells in Graves' hyperthyroidism and ophthalmopathy.

Sample: peripheral blood mononuclear cells (PBMCs), taken at new diagnosis, from a patient treated with antithyroid drugs. These receptors were obtained from a woman aged 35-65 years with Graves disease.

A remark on this clonotype: Since a much larger clone is just one base distant, this may be a read error. This chain joins TRBV3-1 and TRBJ1-1; D ambiguous. Germline CDR1 LGHDT, CDR2 YNNKEL (reference sequence). CDR3 size: 15 residues. The CDR3 loop reads CVSSRKGWGNTEAFF. The CDR3 bases are TGTGTCAGCAGCCGTAAGGGATGGGGAAACACTGAAGCTTTCTTT.

The sample holds a few counts of this clonotype. The gene calls are TRBV24-1 and TRBJ1-1; the D gene is possibly TRBD1 (6 bases). The CDR3 is 13 residues long. CDR1 is KGHDR, CDR2 SFDVKD, per germline. Trimming left V 10 bases short and J 1 base short, with 12 bases between. CDR3 sequence (DNA): TGTGCCACAACAGGGTCCGGGAACACTGAAGCTTTCTTT. Protein: CATTGSGNTEAFF.

This clonotype showed up many times. The chain links TRBV6-1 to TRBJ1-2, with 8 positions matching TRBD1. The ends lost 3 bases at V and 2 bases at J; junction bases unmatched: 2. There are 14 residues in the CDR3. Per germline, CDR1 MNHNS and CDR2 SASEGT. CDR3 sequence: CASSDRDRNYGYTF. CDR3 coding DNA: TGTGCCAGCAGTGACCGGGACAGGAACTATGGCTACACCTTC.

This chain joins TRBV28 and TRBJ2-1, with 12 bases aligning to TRBD2. This CDR3 contains 17 residues. Germline V gene data show CDR1 as MDHEN and CDR2 as SYDVKM. The V and J ends lost 4 bases and 7 bases, in that order; junction bases with no gene match: 11. This CDR3 is CASSSDRLAGVGNEQFF. CDR3 DNA sequence: TGTGCCAGCAGTTCCGACAGACTAGCGGGAGTAGGGAATGAGCAGTTCTTC.

As concerns this clonotype: A read error is possible here, since a much larger clone lies one base away. The chain recombines TRBV7-2 with TRBJ2-5, with D tentatively TRBD2 (5 bases). The J call may be faulty, since TRBJ2-1 better matches the DNA end. The CDR3 runs 14 residues. The germline CDR1 and CDR2 sequences are SGHTA and FQGNSA. CDR3 amino acids: CASSFRTLYDEQFF. For the CDR3, the DNA is TGTGCCAGCAGCTTTAGGACTTTATACGATGAGCAGTTCTTC.

This clonotype was found a few times. This rearrangement joins TRBV5-4 to TRBJ2-1; 10 bases agree with TRBD1. Germline values: CDR1 SGHNT, CDR2 YYREEE (reference sequence). CDR3 size: 15 residues. Unmatched junction bases numbered 6, after V lost 4 bases and J lost 5 bases. CDR3 residues: CASSAGQGVHNEQFF. The CDR3 DNA reads as TGTGCCAGCAGCGCCGGACAGGGGGTCCACAATGAGCAGTTCTTC.

In this sample, this clonotype turned up many times. This chain links TRBV12-3 or TRBV12-4 with TRBJ2-1, with TRBD1 matching over 9 bases. V lost 11 bases and J lost 5; bases outside the gene matches: 7. The CDR3 covers 13 residues. CDR3 amino acids: CAGLRQGDNEQFF. The CDR3 coding sequence is TGTGCCGGGCTTAGACAGGGGGACAATGAGCAGTTCTTC.

This clonotype came up a few times. The chain has TRBV19 and TRBJ1-5; D is uncertain. V lost 3 bases to trimming and J lost 0 bases, with 12 bases between them. Germline V gives CDR1 LNHDA, CDR2 SQIVND (reference sequence). The CDR3 sequence is 16 residues long. DNA for the CDR3: TGTGCCAGTAGTATCTCGGACTGGTATAGCAATCAGCCCCAGCATTTT. Protein: CASSISDWYSNQPQHF. The whole variable domain, remainder taken from reference TRBV19 and TRBJ1-5, is DGGITQSPKYLFRKEGQNVTLSCEQNLNHDAMYWYRQDPGQGLRLIYYSQIVNDFQKGDIAEGYSVSREKKESFPLTVTSAQKNPTAFYLCASSISDWYSNQPQHFGDGTRLSIL.

This clonotype has at least ten counts. Written as DNA, the CDR3 is TGTGCCAGCAGCCGGGACAGGGGTTACGAGCAGTACTTC. Translating it yields CASSRDRGYEQYF. The chain uses TRBV11-2 and TRBJ2-7; 10 nucleotides line up with TRBD1. The CDR3 spans 13 residues. In germline, CDR1 is SGHAT, CDR2 FQNNGV. Trimming cost V 5 bases and J 4 bases; bases outside gene matches: 2.

The sample holds many counts of this clonotype. This chain connects TRBV12-3 or TRBV12-4 to TRBJ1-6, with D uncertain. Trimming removed 8 bases from V and 7 bases from J, with 9 bases in between. CDR3 length: 12 residues. CDR3 DNA sequence: TGTGCCAGCCGGAGCGTAAATTCACCCCTCCACTTT. Its protein product is CASRSVNSPLHF.

This clonotype was detected many times. V is TRBV24-1 and J is TRBJ2-3; 10 bases are shared with TRBD2. Germline V gives CDR1 KGHDR, CDR2 SFDVKD. The length of the CDR3 is 16 residues. V shed 4 bases, J shed 2 bases, and the junction held 5 bases outside the gene matches. The CDR3 here is CATSDLAGANTDTQYF. In DNA form, the CDR3 reads TGTGCCACCAGTGACCTAGCGGGGGCCAACACAGATACGCAGTATTTT.

This clonotype turned up a few times. The chain couples TRBV10-2 to TRBJ2-2; maybe TRBD2 (7 bases). This CDR3 has 16 amino acids. V was clipped by 2 bases and J by 0 bases, with 10 bases between them. The germline V gene encodes CDR1 WSHSY and CDR2 SAAADI. The CDR3 sequence: CASSEAGAANTGELFF. The CDR3 nucleotides are TGCGCCAGCAGTGAGGCGGGGGCCGCGAACACCGGGGAGCTGTTTTTT.

The rearrangement joins TRBV19 to TRBJ2-3, with D perhaps matching TRBD1 or TRBD2 (5 bases each). In germline, CDR1 is LNHDA, CDR2 SQIVND (reference sequence). CDR3 length: 15 residues. With 7 bases removed from V and 2 bases from J, the gap between germline ends came to 16 bases. CDR3: CASTETGTYTDTQYF. DNA for the CDR3: TGTGCCAGTACTGAAACCGGGACGTACACAGATACGCAGTATTTT.

This clonotype was observed a few times. Germline is not matched at one junction end, which may reflect a read error. V usage is TRBV7-9 and J usage is TRBJ2-5, with 7 bases lining up with TRBD1. Germline V gene sequence: CDR1 SEHNR, CDR2 FQNEAQ (reference sequence). The CDR3 spans 16 residues. In DNA, the CDR3 is TGCGCCAGCAGCTTGAGCCGGTCAGGGGGTAAGGAGACCCAGTACTTC. Its translation is CASSLSRSGGKETQYF.

This clonotype was recorded at least ten times. The chain uses TRBV3-1 and TRBJ2-7, with D perhaps matching TRBD2 (5 bases). This CDR3 has 17 amino acids. CDR1 is LGHDT and CDR2 is YNNKEL in the germline V gene (reference sequence). The ends were cut back, 4 bases at V and 6 bases at J, with 25 bases in the middle. The CDR3 reads CASSPHLNLKRGVEQYF. As DNA, the CDR3 is TGTGCCAGCAGCCCGCACCTAAACTTGAAACGGGGTGTCGAGCAGTACTTC.

This sequence joins TRBV19 and TRBJ2-3; tentative D call: TRBD2 (7 bases). Trimming cost V 7 bases and J 3 bases, with 14 bases left between them. The CDR3 spans 14 residues. Germline lookup yields CDR1 LNHDA and CDR2 SQIVND (reference sequence). The CDR3 spells CASTRGGVTDTQYF. The CDR3 DNA is TGTGCCAGTACTAGGGGGGGCGTAACAGATACGCAGTATTTT.

J is TRBJ1-2 and V is TRBV18; 10 bases are shared with TRBD1. CDR1 is KGHSH, CDR2 LQKENI, per germline. J was trimmed by 2 bases and V by 3 bases; bases with no gene match: 6. This CDR3 contains 16 residues. CDR3 DNA sequence: TGTGCCAGCTCACCGGGGCCGGGACAGGGGAACTATGGCTACACCTTC. Amino acid sequence: CASSPGPGQGNYGYTF. The variable domain in full, with the rest retrieved from reference TRBV18 and TRBJ1-2, is NAGVMQNPRHLVRRRGQEARLRCSPMKGHSHVYWYRQLPEEGLKFMVYLQKENIIDESGMPKERFSAEFPKEGPSILRIQQVVRGDSAAYFCASSPGPGQGNYGYTFGSGTRLTVV.

This clonotype was seen more than once but under ten times. Lacking the conserved final phenylalanine or tryptophan, this CDR3 likely reflects a read error. V and J are TRBV12-3 or TRBV12-4 and TRBJ1-5; no clear D. V lost 1 base and J 1 base, leaving 8 bases between the germline ends. This CDR3 is built from 15 residues. DNA of the CDR3: TGTGCCAGCAGTTTAGGGACGGCGAGCAATCAGCCCCAGCATCTT. The encoded protein is CASSLGTASNQPQHL.

This chain uses TRBV12-3 or TRBV12-4 with TRBJ2-1; TRBD2 agrees at 7 bases. The V gene end was trimmed by 4 bases and the J gene end by 9 bases; junction bases not matched to a gene: 9. The CDR3 sequence is 14 residues long. The CDR3: CASSYGTKGGEQFF. As DNA, the CDR3 is TGTGCCAGCAGTTATGGGACTAAAGGTGGTGAGCAGTTCTTC.

There are a few counts of this clonotype. The chain carries TRBV18 and TRBJ2-3, with D maybe TRBD1 (6 bases). Germline values: CDR1 KGHSH, CDR2 LQKENI. Trimming cost V 5 bases and J 6 bases, with 24 bases left between them. This CDR3 is built from 17 residues. The CDR3: CASSTSSQGTWRDTQYF. The CDR3 bases are TGTGCCAGCTCAACCTCCTCACAGGGAACCTGGAGGGATACGCAGTATTTT.

Ten or more counts support this clonotype. The V call is TRBV4-1, the J call TRBJ2-3; 7 nucleotides line up with TRBD2. The CDR3 is 16 amino acids. The V gene's germline CDR1 is MGHRA and CDR2 YSYEKL. With 4 bases clipped from V and 0 bases from J, the junction kept 7 bases outside the gene matches. The DNA for the CDR3 is TGCGCCAGCAGCCCCCAAGGACTAGGGAGCACAGATACGCAGTATTTT. It is translated as CASSPQGLGSTDTQYF.

This clonotype was counted a few times. The V call is TRBV3-1, the J call TRBJ1-2, with D possibly TRBD1 on 5 matching bases. Germline V gene sequence: CDR1 LGHDT, CDR2 YNNKEL (reference sequence). The germline V and J ends were trimmed by 4 bases and 4 bases, with 19 bases remaining between them. The CDR3 has 16 residues. The CDR3 region is CASSRGARSGAYGYTF. As DNA, the CDR3 is TGTGCCAGCAGCCGCGGCGCGAGGAGCGGGGCCTATGGCTACACCTTC.